Presented here are 19 T cell receptor beta chains from one specimen sequenced in a study of tumor-infiltrating lymphocytes in primary liver carcinoma. A primer in the constant region served to generate TCR beta cDNA from roughly 450 ng of total RNA. Libraries covering TCR beta were generated through three nested multiplex PCR rounds (using a slightly modified ARM-PCR). Researchers ran the first two PCR rounds for about 11 cycles each with TRBV1-TRBV30 forward primers and a C-beta reverse primer. TCRdb independently ran MiXCR on the multiplex PCR reads; one entry per CDR3 protein. In the table there are about 300,000 distinct CDR3 sequences, about 60% of which are singletons. Unsorted whole blood yielded blood RNA, and germline DNA was extracted as well. Sequences were obtained from peripheral blood. The receptor source for this set is a man aged 40-49 years with primary liver carcinoma and hepatitis B virus infection.

This clonotype turned up a few times. The rearrangement joins TRBV30 to TRBJ1-2; D possibly corresponds to TRBD1 (6 bases). Germline-derived CDR1 and CDR2 are GTSNPN and SVGIG (reference sequence). The CDR3 spans 14 residues. Trimming removed 5 bases from V and 4 bases from J, with 17 bases in between. The CDR3 reads CAWEGSTGLYGYTF. The CDR3 nucleotides are TGTGCCTGGGAGGGTTCAACAGGGCTCTATGGCTACACCTTC.

Remarks on this clonotype: Since a much larger clone is just one base distant, this may be a read error. The chain employs TRBV6-6 and TRBJ1-5; D perhaps matches TRBD1 (5 bases). CDR3 length: 14 amino acids. The germline V gene encodes CDR1 MNHNY and CDR2 SVGAGI (reference sequence). The CDR3 coding sequence is TGTGCCAGGAGTTACGGGGGGATGGGTCAGCCCCAGCATTTT. It yields the protein CARSYGGMGQPQHF.

Details on this clonotype: Relative to the germline gene, one junction end is altered; a read error may explain this. V and J are TRBV6-5 and TRBJ2-1, with 9 bases lining up with TRBD1. Germline CDR1 is MNHEY and CDR2 is SVGAGI. The CDR3 runs to 16 residues. The DNA of the CDR3 is TGTGCCAGCAGTCCGCTTACAGGGGGCGTTATGAATGAGCAGTCCTTC. This encodes CASSPLTGGVMNEQSF.

The chain combines TRBV7-9 with TRBJ2-6; D gene ambiguous. The CDR3 spans 16 residues. The germline V gene has CDR1 SEHNR and CDR2 FQNEAQ (reference sequence). V lost 4 bases and J lost 0, with 10 bases in between. The CDR3 DNA sequence: TGTGCCAGCAGCTCGGCCGTGGACTCTGGGGCCAACGTCCTGACTTTC. Amino acid sequence: CASSSAVDSGANVLTF. Full variable domain (missing parts from reference TRBV7-9 and TRBJ2-6): DTGVSQNPRHKITKRGQNVTFRCDPISEHNRLYWYRQTLGQGPEFLTYFQNEAQLEKSRLLSDRFSAERPKGSFSTLEIQRTEQGDSAMYLCASSSAVDSGANVLTFGAGSRLTVL.

In its sample, this clonotype was seen a few times. The rearrangement joins TRBV6-1 to TRBJ2-5; 7 bases are shared with TRBD1. This CDR3 contains 15 residues. Germline V gene lookup returns CDR1 MNHNS and CDR2 SASEGT. V shed 2 bases and J 1 base; nucleotides not matched to a gene: 4. CDR3 sequence: CASSETGVGQETQYF. CDR3 nucleotides: TGTGCCAGCAGTGAAACAGGGGTAGGCCAAGAGACCCAGTACTTC.

This clonotype was seen only a few times. This chain connects TRBV28 to TRBJ2-7; D uncertain. The V end lost 4 bases, the J end lost 0 bases, and 13 bases lay between the germline ends. Germline V gene sequence: CDR1 MDHEN, CDR2 SYDVKM. The CDR3 loop spans 15 amino acids. The CDR3, as DNA: TGTGCCAGCAGTTCCCACGGGTGGGACTCCTACGAGCAGTACTTC. Protein sequence: CASSSHGWDSYEQYF.

The J gene is TRBJ2-1, the V gene TRBV5-1, with 8 bases aligning to TRBD2. CDR1 is SGHRS and CDR2 is YFSETQ in the germline V gene. The CDR3 consists of 14 residues. J lost 12 bases, V lost 0 bases, and 8 bases had no gene match. In DNA, the CDR3 is TGCGCCAGCAGCTTGGATCCGGGGGGGCCGGTGCAGTTCTTC. It yields the protein CASSLDPGGPVQFF. The full variable domain, in which reference TRBV5-1 and TRBJ2-1 provide the parts outside the CDR3, is KAGVTQTPRYLIKTRGQQVTLSCSPISGHRSVSWYQQTPGQGLQFLFEYFSETQRNKGNFPGRFSGRQFSNSRSEMNVSTLELGDSALYLCASSLDPGGPVQFFGPGTRLTVL.

With respect to this clonotype: It is likely a read error, because the conserved phenylalanine at the end of the CDR3 is missing. The chain joins TRBV5-4 to TRBJ2-1; D possibly corresponds to TRBD1 (6 bases). CDR1 and CDR2 from the germline V gene are SGHNT and YYREEE (reference sequence). The length of the CDR3 is 13 residues. V was trimmed by 4 bases and J by 7 bases, leaving 12 bases between them. This CDR3 is CASSPNRENEQFI. CDR3 bases: TGTGCCAGCAGCCCTAACAGGGAAAATGAGCAGTTCATC.

A word on this clonotype: One base away lies a much larger clone, so this may be a sequencing read error. Lacking the conserved final phenylalanine or tryptophan, this CDR3 likely reflects a read error. CDR3 in amino acids: CSLSAEGETQYL. Here the CDR3 DNA reads TGCAGCCTAAGTGCGGAGGGGGAGACCCAGTACCTC. This chain links TRBV29-1 with TRBJ2-5; TRBD2 might be the D (6 bases). Germline CDR1 reads SQVTM; CDR2 reads ANQGSEA. V dropped 8 bases and J dropped 5 bases, with 15 bases sitting between them. CDR3 length equals 12 residues.

As for this clonotype: Being one base from a much bigger clone, this may be a read error. This sequence joins TRBV4-2 and TRBJ2-1; D assignment may be TRBD1 or TRBD2 (5 bases each). Germline V gene lookup returns CDR1 LGHNA and CDR2 YNFKEQ. CDR3 length: 18 amino acids. V was trimmed by 0 bases and J by 1 base, leaving 16 bases between them. CDR3 sequence (DNA): TGTGCCAGCAGCCAAGACCCGCCGGGACCAGAGTCCTACAATGAGCAGTTCTTC. It specifies CASSQDPPGPESYNEQFF.

A word on this clonotype: A clone one base away is much larger, so this may be a read error. The missing conserved phenylalanine or tryptophan at the end of this CDR3 makes a read error likely. The chain employs TRBV6-6 and TRBJ2-5, with a weak D call TRBD2 (6 bases). Trimming cost V 5 bases and J 7 bases, with 20 bases left between them. CDR1 is MNHNY, CDR2 SVGAGI, per germline (reference sequence). This CDR3 region has 15 residues. The CDR3 DNA is TGTGCCAGCAGTGAGGCGGGGCTTATGGAAGTGACCCAGTACCTC. It translates to CASSEAGLMEVTQYL.

This clonotype was counted ten times or more. The chain combines TRBV6-5 with TRBJ1-2; tentative D call: TRBD1 (5 bases). Germline assignment: CDR1 MNHEY and CDR2 SVGAGI. V shed 2 bases and J shed 7 bases, with 17 bases lying between them. The CDR3 sequence is 15 residues long. CDR3 in amino acids: CASSYSETGVGGYTF. The DNA for the CDR3 is TGTGCCAGCAGTTACAGCGAGACGGGGGTGGGTGGCTACACCTTC.

Remarks on this clonotype: Sequence at one end of the junction differs from germline and may be a read error. V gene TRBV5-4 combines with J gene TRBJ2-7; tentative D call: TRBD1 (5 bases). The germline V gene has CDR1 SGHNT and CDR2 YYREEE (reference sequence). The CDR3 is made up of 14 amino acids. CDR3 bases: TGTGCCAGCAACTTGGACGGCAGGGTGCGGGAGCAGTACTTC. Translated, it gives CASNLDGRVREQYF.

Note on this clonotype: Since the CDR3 does not end with the conserved phenylalanine or tryptophan, this likely comes from a read error. The chain couples TRBV7-9 to TRBJ2-6, with D unclear. Germline V gene lookup returns CDR1 SEHNR and CDR2 FQNEAQ (reference sequence). This CDR3 is 15 amino acids long. The V end was cut by 0 bases, the J end by 2 bases, with 5 bases between. CDR3 coding DNA: TGTGCCAGCAGCTTAGCCAGCCCTGGGGCCAACGTCCTGACTCTC. It specifies CASSLASPGANVLTL.

The sample holds many counts of this clonotype. The chain carries TRBV29-1 and TRBJ2-2; 9 nucleotides match TRBD1. The length of the CDR3 is 14 residues. CDR1 and CDR2 from the germline V gene are SQVTM and ANQGSEA. The junction had 3 bases not matched to a gene; V was cut back by 6 bases and J by 1 base. Written as DNA, the CDR3 is TGCAGCGTCCAGGGACAGGGGAACACCGGGGAGCTGTTTTTT. Translated: CSVQGQGNTGELFF.

Details on this clonotype: This could be a read error, since a much larger clone is one nucleotide away. The CDR3, as DNA: TGTGCCAGCACCCAGGGACTAGCGGGAACCGGGGAGCTGTGTTTT. Residues: CASTQGLAGTGELCF. The chain couples TRBV12-3 or TRBV12-4 to TRBJ2-2, with 13 bases lining up with TRBD2. CDR3 length equals 15 residues.

This clonotype has ten or more counts. The chain has TRBV6-6 and TRBJ2-3, with D maybe TRBD1 (5 bases). The germline gives CDR1 MNHNY, CDR2 SVGAGI (reference sequence). CDR3 length: 15 residues. V was shortened by 5 bases and J by 1 base, with 13 bases between the two germline ends. In DNA form, the CDR3 reads TGTGCCAGCAGTCTCGACCTAGGGGGCACAGATACGCAGTATTTT. Its translation is CASSLDLGGTDTQYF.

About this clonotype: A much larger clonotype is one base distant, so this may be a read error. CDR3 loop: CVSKVMGLEAFF. In nucleotides, the CDR3 is TGTGTCAGCAAGGTGATGGGGTTAGAAGCTTTCTTT. The chain uses TRBV6-1 and TRBJ1-1; D is unresolved. Germline CDR1 is MNHNS and CDR2 is SASEGT. The CDR3 runs to 12 residues.

Notes on this clonotype: This likely comes from a read error, as the CDR3 has no conserved phenylalanine or tryptophan at its end. V is TRBV7-9 and J is TRBJ2-5; D might be TRBD2 (6 bases). V lost 5 bases, J lost 11 bases, and 15 bases lay in between. Germline-derived CDR1 and CDR2 are SEHNR and FQNEAQ (reference sequence). The CDR3 spans 12 residues. Written as DNA, the CDR3 is TGTGCCAGCAGCCCTGGAGGACTACCACAGTACTTA. Translating gives CASSPGGLPQYL.